This TCR beta chain was found in a study of Graves' ophthalmopathy and Graves' hyperthyroidism. This clonotype was found many times. TCR beta CDR3 amplification used RNA transcripts. RT-PCR was first run with HTBI primers, then multiplex PCR in a second round. TCRdb reanalysed the multiplex PCR reads using MiXCR and keeps one entry per CDR3 protein. The sample yields under 400,000 distinct CDR3 sequences, 17% seen once. Exclusion applied to patients with other autoimmune diseases, uncontrolled infections, pregnancy or lactation. The CDR3 runs to 14 residues. V was cut by 3 bases and J by 6 bases, with 14 bases left in between. Germline V gene lookup returns CDR1 LNHDA and CDR2 SQIVND (reference sequence).

This clonotype originated in an adult man with Graves' ophthalmopathy. Material for sequencing was peripheral blood. V is TRBV19 and J is TRBJ1-1, with D possibly being TRBD1 (5 bases). CDR3 protein: CASSIGTKVSEAFF. As DNA, the CDR3 is TGTGCCAGTAGTATTGGGACCAAGGTGTCTGAAGCTTTCTTT.